This TCR beta chain was recorded in a study of metastatic and nonmetastatic thyroid tumors. Overall study results and limits: As reported, TCR beta diversity in blood and tumor was significantly higher in malignant thyroid tumors than in benign nodules.

The germline V gene has CDR1 SGHNT and CDR2 YENEEA. V dropped 2 bases and J dropped 6 bases, with 14 bases sitting between them. The CDR3 length is 14 residues. All patients reached thyroid surgery having received no treatment beforehand. This clone was counted a few times. Its specificity is not known. TCRdb re-analyzed the PCR reads using MiXCR. The sample has about 16,000 clones; 25% to 30% are singletons. The rearrangement uses TRBV11-3 and TRBJ2-7; D call uncertain. Sequenced sample: adjacent normal tissue. The receptor's source is a female donor with papillary thyroid cancer or a benign thyroid nodule (not recorded which). Some clones in this sample may be carry-over from other donors' samples. CDR3 coding DNA: TGTGCCAGCAGCTTATCGCCCCAGATCTTCGAGCAGTACTTC. Protein product: CASSLSPQIFEQYF.